One sample yielded the 32 T cell receptor beta chains listed below, sequenced in a study of blood T cell repertoires in COVID-19. Clones were sequenced by immunoSEQ multiplex PCR, and TCRdb holds only the in-frame ones, with some missing. The sample shows about 210,000 clones, around 80% of them seen only once. Sequencing was carried out using peripheral blood. Source of these receptors: a woman aged 70-85 years with acute or convalescent COVID-19.

This clone was observed once. This rearrangement joins TRBV18 to TRBJ2-2, with no clear D. The V gene's germline CDR1 is KGHSH and CDR2 LQKENI. The CDR3 extends over 14 amino acids. V was trimmed by 3 bases and J by 3 bases, leaving 8 bases between them. Written as DNA, the CDR3 is TGTGCCAGCTCACCGTTGGGCGACACCGGGGAGCTGTTTTTT. Encoded protein: CASSPLGDTGELFF.

V gene TRBV5-4 combines with J gene TRBJ1-4; TRBD1 aligns across 7 bases. Unmatched junction bases numbered 5, after V lost 4 bases and J lost 8 bases. The CDR3 runs to 13 residues. Germline loops: CDR1 SGHNT, CDR2 YYREEE (reference sequence). CDR3 DNA: TGTGCCAGCAGCCCTTCGACAGGGGAAAAACTGTTTTTT. Translating gives CASSPSTGEKLFF.

This chain's CDR3 is CASSSRQDSYEQYF. CDR3 DNA sequence: TGTGCCAGCAGCTCCAGACAGGACTCCTACGAGCAGTACTTC. This chain links TRBV7-2 with TRBJ2-7, with D tentatively TRBD1 (6 bases). This CDR3 spans 14 amino acids. V dropped 4 bases and J dropped 0 bases, with 10 bases sitting between them. Germline V gives CDR1 SGHTA, CDR2 FQGNSA.

The V call is TRBV25-1, the J call TRBJ2-2; weak D call: TRBD1 (6 bases). The CDR3 loop spans 15 amino acids. Trimming left V 4 bases short and J 1 base short, with 10 bases between. CDR1 MGHDK and CDR2 SYGVNS come from the germline V gene. The CDR3 DNA sequence: TGTGCCAGCAGTGCGGGACACCTGAACACCGGGGAGCTGTTTTTT. Translation gives CASSAGHLNTGELFF.

J is TRBJ2-1 and V is TRBV9, with TRBD2 matching over 13 bases. This CDR3 is built from 18 residues. V dropped 0 bases and J dropped 8; count of bases not matched to a gene: 11. Per the germline V gene, CDR1 is SGDLS and CDR2 is YYNGEE. The CDR3 here is CASSVVGLGTSGDDEQFF. CDR3 nucleotide sequence: TGTGCCAGCAGCGTAGTGGGTTTAGGGACTAGCGGGGACGATGAGCAGTTCTTC.

The rearrangement links TRBV4-2 to TRBJ2-5; 8 bases are a match to TRBD1. V lost 2 bases and J lost 5; bases outside the gene matches: 4. The CDR3 runs to 14 residues. CDR1 and CDR2 (germline): LGHNA, YNFKEQ. CDR3 in DNA: TGTGCCAGCAGCCAACCGACAGGGGCGGAGACCCAGTACTTC. This encodes CASSQPTGAETQYF.

As to this clone: The same CDR3 arises from other DNA sequences in this sample as well. V gene TRBV11-2 combines with J gene TRBJ2-1, with 7 nucleotides matching TRBD2. The ends lost 5 bases at V and 5 bases at J; junction bases unmatched: 9. The CDR3 covers 15 residues. Per germline, CDR1 SGHAT and CDR2 FQNNGV. In DNA, the CDR3 is TGTGCCAGCAGCCCTGCAGCGGGGACCCACAATGAGCAGTTCTTC. It yields the protein CASSPAAGTHNEQFF.

The table lists this clone with a few counts. CDR3 loop: CASSQEGLAGGADTQYF. DNA for the CDR3: TGCGCCAGCAGCCAAGAAGGGCTAGCGGGGGGGGCAGATACGCAGTATTTT. This sequence joins TRBV4-1 and TRBJ2-3; TRBD2 matches 12 bases. Trimming removed 0 bases from V and 4 bases from J; junction bases left unmatched: 5. CDR1 is MGHRA and CDR2 is YSYEKL in the germline V gene. There are 17 residues in the CDR3.

The V gene is TRBV27, the J gene TRBJ2-6; tentatively, D is TRBD1 (6 bases). Between the trimmed V and J ends, which lost 6 bases and 0 bases, there was a span of 18 bases. CDR1 is MNHEY, CDR2 SMNVEV, per germline (reference sequence). The CDR3 length is 18 residues. As DNA, the CDR3 is TGTGCCAGCAGGCCTTACAGGGTGGTAGACTCTGGGGCCAACGTCCTGACTTTC. It encodes CASRPYRVVDSGANVLTF.

This clone was counted a few times. The gene calls are TRBV5-1 and TRBJ2-3; 7 nucleotides agree with TRBD2. The CDR3 consists of 13 residues. The ends lost 2 bases at V and 5 bases at J; junction bases unmatched: 2. The V gene's germline CDR1 is SGHRS and CDR2 YFSETQ. DNA of the CDR3: TGCGCCAGCAGCTTTGGGGGGGAAGATACGCAGTATTTT. It is translated as CASSFGGEDTQYF.

The V and J genes are TRBV2 and TRBJ2-7, with 9 bases that match TRBD1. Germline-derived CDR1 and CDR2 are SNHLY and FYNNEI. The CDR3 covers 14 residues. The trim removed 4 bases at V and 3 bases at J, leaving 4 bases unmatched. CDR3: CASSGQGVGYEQYF. As DNA, the CDR3 is TGTGCCAGCAGTGGACAGGGGGTCGGCTACGAGCAGTACTTC.

The chain employs TRBV3-1 (or the pseudogene TRBV3-2) and TRBJ2-5, with 11 bases aligning to TRBD2. The length of the CDR3 is 19 residues. The junction had 11 bases not matched to a gene; V was cut back by 0 bases and J by 2 bases. CDR1 is LGHDT and CDR2 is YNNKEL in the germline V gene (reference sequence). Here the CDR3 reads CASSQEWIAGGREQETQYF. In DNA form, the CDR3 reads TGTGCCAGCAGCCAAGAGTGGATAGCGGGGGGGCGAGAACAAGAGACCCAGTACTTC.

The chain combines TRBV2 with TRBJ1-6; the D is unclear. In germline, CDR1 is SNHLY, CDR2 FYNNEI. Deletions cut 2 bases from V and 7 bases from J, with 9 bases between. The CDR3 loop spans 14 amino acids. CDR3 DNA: TGTGCCAGCAGTGAATTTTCGAGCAATTCACCCCTCCACTTT. It translates to CASSEFSSNSPLHF. The complete variable domain, with remaining parts taken from reference TRBV2 and TRBJ1-6, reads EPEVTQTPSHQVTQMGQEVILRCVPISNHLYFYWYRQILGQKVEFLVSFYNNEISEKSEIFDDQFSVERPDGSNFTLKIRSTKLEDSAMYFCASSEFSSNSPLHFGNGTRLTVT.

The V and J genes are TRBV7-2 and TRBJ1-6; D remains unclear. V was cut by 1 base and J by 0 bases, with 7 bases left in between. The CDR3 loop spans 16 amino acids. The germline gives CDR1 SGHTA, CDR2 FQGNSA. The CDR3 sequence is CASSLDPSSYNSPLHF. CDR3 nucleotides: TGTGCCAGCAGCTTAGATCCGAGCTCCTATAATTCACCCCTCCACTTT.

The chain carries TRBV18 and TRBJ1-6; TRBD1 might be the D (6 bases). The CDR3 is 13 amino acids. In germline, CDR1 is KGHSH, CDR2 LQKENI. The ends were cut back, 6 bases at V and 7 bases at J, with 10 bases in the middle. The CDR3 protein is CASSDSSNSPLHF. The DNA for the CDR3 is TGTGCCAGCTCGGACAGTTCCAATTCACCCCTCCACTTT.

The rearrangement joins TRBV7-2 to TRBJ2-5; 7 bases line up with TRBD2. Germline values: CDR1 SGHTA, CDR2 FQGNSA. This CDR3 spans 14 amino acids. V lost 5 bases and J lost 5; bases outside the gene matches: 8. This CDR3 is CASSLSREVETQYF. The CDR3 DNA reads TGTGCCAGCAGCCTATCCCGGGAGGTGGAGACCCAGTACTTC.

The chain couples TRBV7-3 to TRBJ2-5; 7 nucleotides align to TRBD2. CDR1 is SGHTA, CDR2 FQGTGA, per germline. The length of the CDR3 is 15 residues. With V trimmed by 2 bases and J by 2 bases, 5 bases remained unmatched. The chain's CDR3 is CASSLAGGWQETQYF. The CDR3 coding sequence is TGTGCCAGCAGCTTAGCCGGGGGGTGGCAAGAGACCCAGTACTTC.

Here the CDR3 reads CASSLGSGGTQETQYF. The CDR3 nucleotides are TGCGCCAGCAGCTTGGGTAGCGGGGGGACTCAAGAGACCCAGTACTTC. The genes are TRBV5-1 and TRBJ2-5; TRBD2 agrees at 10 bases. The CDR3 contains 16 residues. Germline CDR1 SGHRS, CDR2 YFSETQ. V lost 0 bases, J lost 2 bases, and 4 bases stayed unmatched.

This chain links TRBV7-2 with TRBJ1-6, with 7 positions matching TRBD1. J gave up 9 bases and V 6 bases, and 11 bases lay outside the gene matches. Germline V lookup: CDR1 SGHTA, CDR2 FQGNSA. CDR3 length equals 15 residues. The CDR3 is CASSPGQWGFSPLHF. The CDR3 nucleotides read TGTGCCAGCAGTCCGGGACAGTGGGGTTTTTCACCCCTCCACTTT. The full variable domain, with the rest looked up from reference TRBV7-2 and TRBJ1-6, is GAGVSQSPSNKVTEKGKDVELRCDPISGHTALYWYRQSLGQGLEFLIYFQGNSAPDKSGLPSDRFSAERTGGSVSTLTIQRTQQEDSAVYLCASSPGQWGFSPLHFGNGTRLTVT.

The CDR3 DNA reads TGTGCCAGCTCACCTAGTGGCTCTGGAAACACCATATATTTT. It yields the protein CASSPSGSGNTIYF. The V and J genes are TRBV18 and TRBJ1-3; D call uncertain. This CDR3 region has 14 residues. V was clipped by 3 bases and J by 0 bases, with 6 bases between them. The V gene's germline CDR1 is KGHSH and CDR2 LQKENI.

The chain links TRBV18 to TRBJ2-1, with a tentative D call TRBD2 (6 bases). CDR1 KGHSH and CDR2 LQKENI come from the germline V gene. CDR3 size: 15 residues. Trimming removed 3 bases at V and 1 base at J, with 10 bases between. CDR3 in DNA: TGTGCCAGCTCACCGACTAGGGCATCCTACAATGAGCAGTTCTTC. This gives the protein CASSPTRASYNEQFF.

This clone has just one count. The chain joins TRBV2 to TRBJ1-1; TRBD1 aligns across 10 bases. The CDR3 runs 13 residues. CDR1 is SNHLY and CDR2 is FYNNEI in the germline V gene. In nucleotides, the CDR3 is TGTGTAACGGGGGACAGGGGAGTGGGTGAAGCTTTCTTT. Amino acids: CVTGDRGVGEAFF.

The chain recombines TRBV6-5 with TRBJ2-3, with a tentative D call TRBD2 (6 bases). V was pared by 6 bases and J by 4 bases, with 14 bases between. This CDR3 spans 14 amino acids. CDR1 is MNHEY, CDR2 SVGAGI, per germline. The CDR3 sequence: CASRGLARADTQYF. CDR3 nucleotides: TGTGCCAGCAGGGGTCTAGCGAGGGCAGATACGCAGTATTTT.

The count of this clone is one. The rearrangement joins TRBV7-3 to TRBJ2-5; possible D gene TRBD2, 5 bases. The CDR3 sequence is 14 residues long. Trimming took off 5 bases at V and 2 bases at J, with 12 bases between the two ends. In germline, CDR1 is SGHTA, CDR2 FQGTGA. CDR3 DNA: TGTGCCAGCAGCGCCACCGGGGAGCAAGAGACCCAGTACTTC. It encodes CASSATGEQETQYF.

The V gene is TRBV18, the J gene TRBJ2-5, with 8 bases aligning to TRBD1. Germline assignment: CDR1 KGHSH and CDR2 LQKENI. Trimming removed 3 bases from V and 7 bases from J; junction bases left unmatched: 4. The CDR3 has 13 residues. The CDR3, as DNA: TGTGCCAGCTCACCGACAGGGGAAGCGACCCAGTACTTC. This gives the protein CASSPTGEATQYF.

The chain has TRBV7-2 and TRBJ1-2; tentatively, D is TRBD1 (6 bases). V lost 2 bases, J lost 8 bases, and 15 bases lay in between. The CDR3 is 14 amino acids. CDR1 and CDR2 from the germline V gene are SGHTA and FQGNSA. The CDR3 DNA is TGTGCCAGCAGCTTACAGGGGTCGAAGGGGGGCTACACCTTC. It translates to CASSLQGSKGGYTF.

This chain uses TRBV6-6 with TRBJ1-3, with D possibly being TRBD1 (5 bases). Trimming took off 4 bases at V and 7 bases at J, with 14 bases between the two ends. CDR1 is MNHNY and CDR2 is SVGAGI in the germline V gene (reference sequence). This CDR3 has 14 residues. CDR3 nucleotide sequence: TGTGCCAGCAGTTCCCAAGGACAAGGGAACACCATATATTTT. Its protein product is CASSSQGQGNTIYF.

This clone was seen only once. V usage is TRBV2 and J usage is TRBJ2-5; 8 nucleotides align to TRBD1. The CDR3 loop spans 14 amino acids. V trimming: 8 bases; J trimming: 1 base; junction bases outside the gene matches: 6. From germline, CDR1 is SNHLY and CDR2 FYNNEI. The CDR3 DNA follows: TGTGCCAGCGGGGGGACAGGAGCCCAAGAGACCCAGTACTTC. It specifies CASGGTGAQETQYF.

The chain combines TRBV5-4 with TRBJ2-5; D not resolved. Germline CDR1 reads SGHNT; CDR2 reads YYREEE (reference sequence). The CDR3 extends over 12 amino acids. V lost 0 bases and J 5 bases, leaving 5 bases between the germline ends. The CDR3, as DNA: TGTGCCAGCAGCTTGGCCGGGGAGACCCAGTACTTC. Protein product: CASSLAGETQYF.

This chain links TRBV12-3 or TRBV12-4 with TRBJ2-3; no definite D call. There are 12 residues in the CDR3. V was shortened by 3 bases and J by 6 bases, with 7 bases between the two germline ends. The CDR3: CASSFQVDTQYF. CDR3 nucleotide sequence: TGTGCCAGCAGTTTCCAGGTGGATACGCAGTATTTT.

The chain employs TRBV18 and TRBJ1-5; 7 nucleotides line up with TRBD1. The ends lost 6 bases at V and 1 base at J; junction bases unmatched: 18. Germline V gene lookup returns CDR1 KGHSH and CDR2 LQKENI. This CDR3 is 19 amino acids long. CDR3 nucleotides: TGTGCCAGCTCTCTCCAGCCACCTCAGGGGGGAGGAAGCAATCAGCCCCAGCATTTT. This encodes CASSLQPPQGGGSNQPQHF.

The rearrangement joins TRBV5-4 to TRBJ1-1; 7 bases are shared with TRBD1. The germline V gene has CDR1 SGHNT and CDR2 YYREEE (reference sequence). Trimming at V came to 4 bases and at J to 3 bases, leaving 12 bases not matched to a gene. CDR3 size: 16 residues. In DNA, the CDR3 is TGTGCCAGCAGCAATACGAGGGGGCTAATTGACACTGAAGCTTTCTTT. It translates to CASSNTRGLIDTEAFF.